Listed below are T cell receptor beta chains from one sample, sequenced in a study of T cell repertoires in cytomegalovirus infection. TCRdb passed the reads through MiXCR, listing each CDR3 protein once. Of about 260,000 distinct CDR3 sequences in the sample, 8% to 9.5% were seen once. The material sequenced was PBMCs. The receptors here all came from a human donor in good health (CMV status not recorded). Some clones in this sample may be carry-over from other donors' samples. CDR3s include the opening cysteine and the closing phenylalanine or tryptophan. The order of the fields is V gene, CDR3 length, J gene, clone size, D gene, CDR3 protein, CDR3 DNA. A D gene is named only where the DNA matches it firmly. The listing skips clone size in some rows; elsewhere it reads once, few, many or a size class.

v_call: TRBV7-4
cdr3_length: 15
j_call: TRBJ2-5
clone_size: many
d_call: .
cdr3_aa: CASSLGSGTSETQYF
cdr3_nt: TGTGCCAGCAGCTTAGGGTCGGGCACCTCAGAGACCCAGTACTTC

v_call: TRBV7-2
cdr3_length: 11
j_call: TRBJ2-2
clone_size: many
d_call: .
cdr3_aa: CASSMTGELFF
cdr3_nt: TGTGCCAGCAGCATGACCGGGGAGCTGTTTTTT

v_call: TRBV6-2/TRBV6-3
cdr3_length: 12
j_call: TRBJ1-1
clone_size: few
d_call: .
cdr3_aa: CASSSRPREAFF
cdr3_nt: TGTGCCAGCAGTTCCCGACCGAGGGAAGCTTTCTTT

v_call: TRBV7-2
cdr3_length: 16
j_call: TRBJ2-7
clone_size: many
d_call: TRBD1
cdr3_aa: CASSPGGGQGRYEQYF
cdr3_nt: TGTGCCAGCAGCCCGGGTGGGGGACAGGGCCGCTACGAGCAGTACTTC

v_call: TRBV6-6
cdr3_length: 14
j_call: TRBJ2-6
clone_size: .
d_call: .
cdr3_aa: CASRAGGGANVLTF
cdr3_nt: TGTGCCAGCAGGGCCGGAGGTGGGGCCAACGTCCTGACTTTC

v_call: TRBV7-8
cdr3_length: 15
j_call: TRBJ1-6
clone_size: many
d_call: .
cdr3_aa: CASTLTTRENSPLHF
cdr3_nt: TGTGCCAGCACCTTAACGACAAGAGAGAATTCACCCCTCCACTTT

v_call: TRBV7-3
cdr3_length: 14
j_call: TRBJ1-2
clone_size: .
d_call: .
cdr3_aa: CASSLQGGVGGYTF
cdr3_nt: TGTGCCAGCAGCCTACAGGGTGGTGTCGGTGGCTACACCTTC

v_call: TRBV20-1
cdr3_length: 15
j_call: TRBJ2-3
clone_size: many
d_call: TRBD2
cdr3_aa: CSARVASGRTDTQYF
cdr3_nt: TGCAGTGCTAGGGTCGCTAGCGGGCGCACAGATACGCAGTATTTT

v_call: TRBV6-1
cdr3_length: 13
j_call: TRBJ2-5
clone_size: many
d_call: .
cdr3_aa: CASSRTGKETQYF
cdr3_nt: TGTGCCAGCAGTCGGACGGGAAAAGAGACCCAGTACTTC

v_call: TRBV14
cdr3_length: 17
j_call: TRBJ1-1
clone_size: .
d_call: TRBD1
cdr3_aa: CASSHRGQGARDTEAFF
cdr3_nt: TGTGCCAGCAGCCATCGTGGACAGGGGGCGAGGGACACTGAAGCTTTCTTT

v_call: TRBV28
cdr3_length: 16
j_call: TRBJ1-3
clone_size: .
d_call: .
cdr3_aa: CASSLRTRFIENTIYF
cdr3_nt: TGTGCCAGCAGTTTACGGACCCGTTTTATAGAAAACACCATATATTTT

v_call: TRBV4-1
cdr3_length: 14
j_call: TRBJ2-5
clone_size: many
d_call: TRBD1
cdr3_aa: CASSPGQGPETQYF
cdr3_nt: TGCGCCAGCAGCCCGGGACAGGGGCCAGAGACCCAGTACTTC

v_call: TRBV18
cdr3_length: 14
j_call: TRBJ1-2
clone_size: .
d_call: TRBD1
cdr3_aa: CASSPPGQPYGYTF
cdr3_nt: TGTGCCAGCTCACCACCGGGACAGCCCTATGGCTACACCTTC

v_call: TRBV3-1
cdr3_length: 14
j_call: TRBJ2-7
clone_size: few
d_call: .
cdr3_aa: CASSPTISSYEQYF
cdr3_nt: TGTGCCAGCAGTCCTACAATCAGTTCCTACGAGCAGTACTTC

v_call: TRBV19
cdr3_length: 15
j_call: TRBJ1-2
clone_size: many
d_call: .
cdr3_aa: CASRPTQRVYYGYTF
cdr3_nt: TGTGCCAGCCGACCGACCCAGCGGGTGTACTATGGCTACACCTTC

v_call: TRBV27
cdr3_length: 17
j_call: TRBJ1-4
clone_size: .
d_call: .
cdr3_aa: CASKTHLRASTNEKLFF
cdr3_nt: TGTGCCAGCAAAACCCATCTCAGGGCCTCAACTAATGAAAAACTGTTTTTT

v_call: TRBV19
cdr3_length: 14
j_call: TRBJ1-5
clone_size: .
d_call: .
cdr3_aa: CASSRVYSNQPQHF
cdr3_nt: TGTGCCAGTAGTAGAGTGTATAGCAATCAGCCCCAGCATTTT

v_call: TRBV7-4
cdr3_length: 12
j_call: TRBJ2-3
clone_size: .
d_call: TRBD2
cdr3_aa: CASSLPAGGPYF
cdr3_nt: TGTGCCAGCAGCCTACCTGCGGGGGGGCCGTATTTT

v_call: TRBV7-8
cdr3_length: 14
j_call: TRBJ1-1
clone_size: many
d_call: TRBD1
cdr3_aa: CASSTGTANTEAFF
cdr3_nt: TGTGCCAGCAGCACAGGGACAGCTAACACTGAAGCTTTCTTT

v_call: TRBV5-1
cdr3_length: 11
j_call: TRBJ2-1
clone_size: few
d_call: .
cdr3_aa: CASSGWDEQFF
cdr3_nt: TGCGCCAGCAGCGGCTGGGATGAGCAGTTCTTC

v_call: TRBV19
cdr3_length: 15
j_call: TRBJ2-3
clone_size: many
d_call: .
cdr3_aa: CASSISREGTDTQYF
cdr3_nt: TGTGCCAGTAGTATAAGCAGGGAGGGCACAGATACGCAGTATTTT

v_call: TRBV7-8
cdr3_length: 13
j_call: TRBJ2-2
clone_size: many
d_call: .
cdr3_aa: CASSYKGTGELFF
cdr3_nt: TGTGCCAGCAGCTACAAGGGCACCGGGGAGCTGTTTTTT